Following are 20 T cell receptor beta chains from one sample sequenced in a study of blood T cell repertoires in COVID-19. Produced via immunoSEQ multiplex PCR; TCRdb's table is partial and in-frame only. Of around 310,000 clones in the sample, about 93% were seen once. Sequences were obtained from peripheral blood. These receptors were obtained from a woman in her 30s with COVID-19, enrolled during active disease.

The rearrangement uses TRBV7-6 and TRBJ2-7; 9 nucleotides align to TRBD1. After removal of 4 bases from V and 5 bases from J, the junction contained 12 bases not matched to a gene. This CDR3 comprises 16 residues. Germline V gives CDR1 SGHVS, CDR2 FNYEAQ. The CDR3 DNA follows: TGTGCCAGCAGCTACGACTCGGGACAGGGAGGCGACGAGCAGTACTTC. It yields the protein CASSYDSGQGGDEQYF. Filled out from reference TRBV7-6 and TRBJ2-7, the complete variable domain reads GAGVSQSPRYKVTKRGQDVALRCDPISGHVSLYWYRQALGQGPEFLTYFNYEAQQDKSGLPNDRFSAERPEGSISTLTIQRTEQRDSAMYRCASSYDSGQGGDEQYFGPGTRLTVT.

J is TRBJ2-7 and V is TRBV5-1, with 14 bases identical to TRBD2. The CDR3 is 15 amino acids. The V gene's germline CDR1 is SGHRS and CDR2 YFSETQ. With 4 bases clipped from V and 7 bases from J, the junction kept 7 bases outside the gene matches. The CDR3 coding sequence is TGCGCCAGCAGCCTCCGACTAGCGGGAGGGCGGGAGCAGTACTTC. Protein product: CASSLRLAGGREQYF.

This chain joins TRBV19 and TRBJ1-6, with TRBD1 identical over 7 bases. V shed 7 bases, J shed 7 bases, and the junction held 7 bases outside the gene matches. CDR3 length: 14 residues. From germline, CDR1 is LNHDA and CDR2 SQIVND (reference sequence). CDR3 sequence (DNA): TGTGCCAGTACCTCGGACAGGCGCAATTCACCCCTCCACTTT. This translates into CASTSDRRNSPLHF.

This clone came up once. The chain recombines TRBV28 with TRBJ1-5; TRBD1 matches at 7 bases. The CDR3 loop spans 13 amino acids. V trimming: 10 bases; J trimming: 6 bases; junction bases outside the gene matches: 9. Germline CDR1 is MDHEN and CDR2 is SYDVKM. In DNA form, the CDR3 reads TGTGCCACCAGACAGGGTGTGAGTCAGCCCCAGCATTTT. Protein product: CATRQGVSQPQHF.

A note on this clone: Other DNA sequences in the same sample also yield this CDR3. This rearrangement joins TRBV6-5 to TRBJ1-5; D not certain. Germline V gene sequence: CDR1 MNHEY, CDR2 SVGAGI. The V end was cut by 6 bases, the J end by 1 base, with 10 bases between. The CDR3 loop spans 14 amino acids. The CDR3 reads CASRPTGSNQPQHF. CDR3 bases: TGTGCCAGCAGGCCGACCGGGAGCAATCAGCCCCAGCATTTT.

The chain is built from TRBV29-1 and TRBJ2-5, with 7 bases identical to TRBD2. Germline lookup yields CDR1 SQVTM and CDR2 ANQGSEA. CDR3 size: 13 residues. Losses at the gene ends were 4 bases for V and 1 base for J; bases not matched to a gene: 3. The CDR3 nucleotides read TGCAGCGTTGGGAGGGAGGGCCAAGAGACCCAGTACTTC. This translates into CSVGREGQETQYF.

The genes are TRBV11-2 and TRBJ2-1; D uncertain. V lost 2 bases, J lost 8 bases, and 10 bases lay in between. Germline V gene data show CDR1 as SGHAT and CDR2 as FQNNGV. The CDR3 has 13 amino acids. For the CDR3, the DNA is TGTGCCAGCAGCTTATCCCCCCCCTATGAGCAGTTCTTC. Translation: CASSLSPPYEQFF. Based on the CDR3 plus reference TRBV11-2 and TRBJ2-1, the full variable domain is EAGVAQSPRYKIIEKRQSVAFWCNPISGHATLYWYQQILGQGPKLLIQFQNNGVVDDSQLPKDRFSAERLKGVDSTLKIQPAKLEDSAVYLCASSLSPPYEQFFGPGTRLTVL.

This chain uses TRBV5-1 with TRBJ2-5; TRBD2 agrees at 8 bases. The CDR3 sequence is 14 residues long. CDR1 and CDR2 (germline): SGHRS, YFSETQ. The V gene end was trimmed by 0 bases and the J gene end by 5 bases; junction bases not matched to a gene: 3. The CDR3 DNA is TGCGCCAGCAGCTTGGTGACTAGCGCGGAGACCCAGTACTTC. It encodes CASSLVTSAETQYF. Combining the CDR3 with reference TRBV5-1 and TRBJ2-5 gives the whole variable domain KAGVTQTPRYLIKTRGQQVTLSCSPISGHRSVSWYQQTPGQGLQFLFEYFSETQRNKGNFPGRFSGRQFSNSRSEMNVSTLELGDSALYLCASSLVTSAETQYFGPGTRLLVL.

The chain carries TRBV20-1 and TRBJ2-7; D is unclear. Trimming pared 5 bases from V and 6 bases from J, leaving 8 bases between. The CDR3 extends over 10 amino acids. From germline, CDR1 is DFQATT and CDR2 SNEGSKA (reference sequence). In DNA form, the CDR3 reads TGCAGTGCTCGGTTTGGCGAGCAGTACTTC. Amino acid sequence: CSARFGEQYF.

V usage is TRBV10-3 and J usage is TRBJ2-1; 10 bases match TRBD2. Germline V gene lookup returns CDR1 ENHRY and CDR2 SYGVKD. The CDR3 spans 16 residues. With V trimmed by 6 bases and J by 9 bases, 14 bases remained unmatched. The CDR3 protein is CAISPLFASGSGEQFF. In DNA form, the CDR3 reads TGTGCCATCAGCCCCCTTTTCGCTAGCGGGAGCGGTGAGCAGTTCTTC.

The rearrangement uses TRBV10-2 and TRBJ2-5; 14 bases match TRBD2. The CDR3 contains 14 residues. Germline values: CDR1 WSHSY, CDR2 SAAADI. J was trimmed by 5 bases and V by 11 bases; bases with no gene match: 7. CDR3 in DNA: TGCGCCTCTCGGGGACTAGCGGGAGCGGAGACCCAGTACTTC. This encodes CASRGLAGAETQYF.

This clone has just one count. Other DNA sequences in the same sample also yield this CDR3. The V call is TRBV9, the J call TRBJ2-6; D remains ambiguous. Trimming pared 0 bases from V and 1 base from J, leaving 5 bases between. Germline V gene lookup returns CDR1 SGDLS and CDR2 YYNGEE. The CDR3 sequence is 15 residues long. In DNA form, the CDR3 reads TGTGCCAGCAGCGTAGCGGGTTCTGGGGCCAACGTCCTGACTTTC. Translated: CASSVAGSGANVLTF. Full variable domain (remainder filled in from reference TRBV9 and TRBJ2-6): DSGVTQTPKHLITATGQRVTLRCSPRSGDLSVYWYQQSLDQGLQFLIQYYNGEERAKGNILERFSAQQFPDLHSELNLSSLELGDSALYFCASSVAGSGANVLTFGAGSRLTVL.

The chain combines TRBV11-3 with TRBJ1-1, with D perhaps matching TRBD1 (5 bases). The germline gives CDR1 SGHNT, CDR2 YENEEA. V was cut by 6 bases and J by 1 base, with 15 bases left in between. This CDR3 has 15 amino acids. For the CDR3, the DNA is TGTGCCAGCAGACGAAAGCCAGGGCCGAACACTGAAGCTTTCTTT. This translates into CASRRKPGPNTEAFF.

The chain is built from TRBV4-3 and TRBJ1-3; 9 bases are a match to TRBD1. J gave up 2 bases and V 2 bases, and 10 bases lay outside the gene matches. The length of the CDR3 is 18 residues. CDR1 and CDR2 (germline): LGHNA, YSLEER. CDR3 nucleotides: TGCGCCAGCAGCCAACTTTCCGGGACAGGGTTCCCTGGAAACACCATATATTTT. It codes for CASSQLSGTGFPGNTIYF.

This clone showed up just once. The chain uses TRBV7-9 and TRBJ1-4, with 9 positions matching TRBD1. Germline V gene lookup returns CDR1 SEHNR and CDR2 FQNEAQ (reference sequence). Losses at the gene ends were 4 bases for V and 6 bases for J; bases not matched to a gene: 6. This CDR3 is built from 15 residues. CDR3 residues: CASSSNRGRDEKLFF. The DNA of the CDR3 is TGTGCCAGCAGCTCCAACAGGGGGCGCGATGAAAAACTGTTTTTT.

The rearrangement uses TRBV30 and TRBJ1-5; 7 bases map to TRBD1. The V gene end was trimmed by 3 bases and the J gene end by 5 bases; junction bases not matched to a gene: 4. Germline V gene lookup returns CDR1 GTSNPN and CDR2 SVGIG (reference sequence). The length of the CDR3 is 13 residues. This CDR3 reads CAWRGGGHQPQHF. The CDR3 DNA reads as TGTGCCTGGAGAGGGGGCGGGCATCAGCCCCAGCATTTT.

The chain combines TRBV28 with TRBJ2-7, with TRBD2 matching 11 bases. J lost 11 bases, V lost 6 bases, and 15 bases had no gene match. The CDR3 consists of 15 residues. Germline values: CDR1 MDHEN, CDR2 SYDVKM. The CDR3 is CASSVLAGVRDMEYF. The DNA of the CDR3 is TGTGCCAGCAGCGTACTAGCGGGAGTGAGGGATATGGAGTACTTC.

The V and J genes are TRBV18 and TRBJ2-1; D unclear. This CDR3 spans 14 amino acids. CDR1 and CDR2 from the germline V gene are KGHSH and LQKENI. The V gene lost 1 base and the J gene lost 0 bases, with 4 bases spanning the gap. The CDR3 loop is CASSPRSSYNEQFF. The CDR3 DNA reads TGTGCCAGCTCACCACGTAGCTCCTACAATGAGCAGTTCTTC.

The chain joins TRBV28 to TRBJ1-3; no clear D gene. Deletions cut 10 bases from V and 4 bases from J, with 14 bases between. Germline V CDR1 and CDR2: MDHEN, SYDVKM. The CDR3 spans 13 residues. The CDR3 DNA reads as TGTGCCACACACTCGGGTGCCGGAAACACCATATATTTT. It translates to CATHSGAGNTIYF.

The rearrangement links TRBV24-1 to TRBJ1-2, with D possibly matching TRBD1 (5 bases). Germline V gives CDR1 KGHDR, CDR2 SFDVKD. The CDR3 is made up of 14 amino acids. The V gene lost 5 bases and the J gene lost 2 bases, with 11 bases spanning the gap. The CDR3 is CATSASDKNYGYTF. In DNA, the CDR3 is TGTGCCACCAGTGCCTCGGACAAGAACTATGGCTACACCTTC.